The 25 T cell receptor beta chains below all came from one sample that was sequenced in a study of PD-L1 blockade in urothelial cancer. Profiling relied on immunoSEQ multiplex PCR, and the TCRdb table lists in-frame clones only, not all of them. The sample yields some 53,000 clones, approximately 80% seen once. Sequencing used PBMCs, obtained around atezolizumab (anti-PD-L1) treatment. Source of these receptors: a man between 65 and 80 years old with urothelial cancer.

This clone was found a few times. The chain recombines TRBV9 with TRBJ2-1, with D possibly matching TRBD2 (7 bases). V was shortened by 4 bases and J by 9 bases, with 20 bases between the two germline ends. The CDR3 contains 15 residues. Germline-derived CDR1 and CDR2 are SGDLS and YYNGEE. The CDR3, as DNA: TGTGCCAGCAGCCCGGTGGGGGGGGCGCAGGGTGAGCAGTTCTTC. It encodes CASSPVGGAQGEQFF.

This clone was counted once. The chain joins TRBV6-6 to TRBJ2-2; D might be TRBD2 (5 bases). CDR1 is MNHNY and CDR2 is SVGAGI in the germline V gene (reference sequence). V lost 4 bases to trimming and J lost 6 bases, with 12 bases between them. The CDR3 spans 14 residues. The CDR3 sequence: CASSLAGGPGELFF. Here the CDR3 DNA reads TGTGCCAGCAGTTTGGCGGGCGGACCCGGGGAGCTGTTTTTT.

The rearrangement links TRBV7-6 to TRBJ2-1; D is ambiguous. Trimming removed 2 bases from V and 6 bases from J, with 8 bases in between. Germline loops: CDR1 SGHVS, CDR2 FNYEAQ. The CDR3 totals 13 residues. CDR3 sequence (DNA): TGTGCCAGCAGCTTACAGGTACTCAATGAGCAGTTCTTC. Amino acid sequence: CASSLQVLNEQFF.

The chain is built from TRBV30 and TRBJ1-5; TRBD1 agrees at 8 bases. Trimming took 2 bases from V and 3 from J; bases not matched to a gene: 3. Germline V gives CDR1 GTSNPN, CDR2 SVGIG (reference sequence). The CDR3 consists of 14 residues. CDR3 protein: CAWSQGANNQPQHF. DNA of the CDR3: TGTGCCTGGAGTCAGGGGGCTAACAATCAGCCCCAGCATTTT.

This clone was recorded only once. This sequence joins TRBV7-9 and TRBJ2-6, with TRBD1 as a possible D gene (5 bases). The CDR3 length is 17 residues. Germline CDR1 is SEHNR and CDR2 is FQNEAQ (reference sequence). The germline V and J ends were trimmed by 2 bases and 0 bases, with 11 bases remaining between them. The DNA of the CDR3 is TGTGCCAGCAGCTTAAGGACAACAGGCTCTGGGGCCAACGTCCTGACTTTC. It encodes CASSLRTTGSGANVLTF.

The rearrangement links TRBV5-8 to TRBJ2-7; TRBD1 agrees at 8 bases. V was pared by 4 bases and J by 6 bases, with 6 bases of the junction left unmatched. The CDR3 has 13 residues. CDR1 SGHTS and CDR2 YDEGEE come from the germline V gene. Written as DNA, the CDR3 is TGTGCCAGCAGCCCCAGGGGGCCCGGCGAGCAGTACTTC. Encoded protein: CASSPRGPGEQYF. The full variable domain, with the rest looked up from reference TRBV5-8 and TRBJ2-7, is EAGVTQSPTHLIKTRGQQATLRCSPISGHTSVYWYQQALGLGLQFLLWYDEGEERNRGNFPPRFSGRQFPNYSSELNVNALELEDSALYLCASSPRGPGEQYFGPGTRLTVT.

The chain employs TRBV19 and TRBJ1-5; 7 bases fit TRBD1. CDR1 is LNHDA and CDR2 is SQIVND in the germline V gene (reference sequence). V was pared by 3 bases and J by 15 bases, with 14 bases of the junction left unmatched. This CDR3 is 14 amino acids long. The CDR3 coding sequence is TGTGCCAGTAGTATGGACAGGCCTCTTACGATTCCGCATTTT. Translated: CASSMDRPLTIPHF.

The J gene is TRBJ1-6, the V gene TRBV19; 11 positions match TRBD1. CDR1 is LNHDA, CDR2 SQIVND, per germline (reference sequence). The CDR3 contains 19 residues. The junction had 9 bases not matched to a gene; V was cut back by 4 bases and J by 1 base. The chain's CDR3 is CASSTRTGGVGSYNSPLHF. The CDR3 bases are TGTGCCAGTAGTACCCGGACAGGGGGCGTAGGGTCCTATAATTCACCCCTCCACTTT.

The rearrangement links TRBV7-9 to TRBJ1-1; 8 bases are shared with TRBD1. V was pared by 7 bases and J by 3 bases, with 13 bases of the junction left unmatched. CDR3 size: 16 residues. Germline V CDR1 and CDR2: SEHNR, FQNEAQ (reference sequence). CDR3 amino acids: CASTPQGARRDTEAFF. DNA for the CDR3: TGTGCCAGCACTCCCCAGGGGGCACGGCGTGACACTGAAGCTTTCTTT.

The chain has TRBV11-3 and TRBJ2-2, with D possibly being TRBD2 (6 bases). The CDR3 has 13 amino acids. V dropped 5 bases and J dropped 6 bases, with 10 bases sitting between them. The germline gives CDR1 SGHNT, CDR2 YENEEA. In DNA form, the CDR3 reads TGTGCCAGCAGCCTGCGGGGTTCCGGGGAGCTGTTTTTT. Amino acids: CASSLRGSGELFF.

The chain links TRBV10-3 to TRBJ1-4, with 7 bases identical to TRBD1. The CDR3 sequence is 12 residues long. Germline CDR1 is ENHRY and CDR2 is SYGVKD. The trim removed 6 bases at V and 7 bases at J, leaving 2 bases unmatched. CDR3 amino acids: CAISRDSEKLFF. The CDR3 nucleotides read TGTGCCATCAGCCGGGACAGTGAAAAACTGTTTTTT.

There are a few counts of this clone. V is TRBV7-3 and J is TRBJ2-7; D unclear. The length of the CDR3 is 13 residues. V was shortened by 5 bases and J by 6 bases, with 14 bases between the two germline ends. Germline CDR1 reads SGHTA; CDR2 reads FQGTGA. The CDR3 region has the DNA TGTGCCAGCAGCGCTGTCCAGTCGGGCGAGCAGTACTTC. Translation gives CASSAVQSGEQYF.

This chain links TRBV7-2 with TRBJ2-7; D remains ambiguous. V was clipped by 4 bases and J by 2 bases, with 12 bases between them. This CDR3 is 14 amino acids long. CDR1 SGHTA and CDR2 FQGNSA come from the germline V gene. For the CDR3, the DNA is TGTGCCAGCAGCTCAAACAGTTTCGCCTACGAGCAGTACTTC. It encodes CASSSNSFAYEQYF.

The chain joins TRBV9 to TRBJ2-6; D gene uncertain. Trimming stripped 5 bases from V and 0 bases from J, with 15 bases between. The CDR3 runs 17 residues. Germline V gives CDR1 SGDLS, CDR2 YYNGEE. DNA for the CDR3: TGTGCCAGCAGTCCCATCGGGTCCACCTCTGGGGCCAACGTCCTGACTTTC. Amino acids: CASSPIGSTSGANVLTF.

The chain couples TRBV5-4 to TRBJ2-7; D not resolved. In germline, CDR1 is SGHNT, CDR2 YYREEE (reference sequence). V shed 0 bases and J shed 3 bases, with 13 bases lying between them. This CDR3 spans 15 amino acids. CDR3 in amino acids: CASSLDPSSIYEQYF. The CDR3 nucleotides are TGTGCCAGCAGCTTGGATCCATCATCAATCTACGAGCAGTACTTC.

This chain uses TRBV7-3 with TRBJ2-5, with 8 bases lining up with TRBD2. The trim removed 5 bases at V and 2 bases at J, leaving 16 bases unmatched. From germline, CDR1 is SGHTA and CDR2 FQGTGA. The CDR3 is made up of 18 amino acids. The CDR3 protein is CASSESLGGARKQETQYF. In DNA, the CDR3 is TGTGCCAGCAGCGAAAGCCTCGGGGGGGCTAGGAAGCAAGAGACCCAGTACTTC.

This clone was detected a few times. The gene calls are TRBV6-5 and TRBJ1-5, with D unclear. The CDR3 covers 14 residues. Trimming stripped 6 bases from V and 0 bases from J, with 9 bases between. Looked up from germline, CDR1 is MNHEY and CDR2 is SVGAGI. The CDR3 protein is CASSRGISNQPQHF. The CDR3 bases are TGTGCCAGCAGCCGAGGGATTAGCAATCAGCCCCAGCATTTT.

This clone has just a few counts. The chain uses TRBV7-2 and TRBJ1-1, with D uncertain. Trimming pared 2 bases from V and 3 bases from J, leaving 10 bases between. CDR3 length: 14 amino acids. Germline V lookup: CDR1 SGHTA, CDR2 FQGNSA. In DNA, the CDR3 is TGTGCCAGCAGCTTATTGGACTTCGACACTGAAGCTTTCTTT. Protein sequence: CASSLLDFDTEAFF. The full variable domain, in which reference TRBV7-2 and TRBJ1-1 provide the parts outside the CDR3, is GAGVSQSPSNKVTEKGKDVELRCDPISGHTALYWYRQSLGQGLEFLIYFQGNSAPDKSGLPSDRFSAERTGGSVSTLTIQRTQQEDSAVYLCASSLLDFDTEAFFGQGTRLTVV.

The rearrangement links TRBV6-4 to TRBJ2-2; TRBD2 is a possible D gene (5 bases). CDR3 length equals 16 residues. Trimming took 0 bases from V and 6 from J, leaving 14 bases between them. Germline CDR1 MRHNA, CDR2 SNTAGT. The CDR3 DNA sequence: TGTGCCAGCAGTGACTCGAGTCGTAGAGGGTCCGGGGAGCTGTTTTTT. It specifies CASSDSSRRGSGELFF.

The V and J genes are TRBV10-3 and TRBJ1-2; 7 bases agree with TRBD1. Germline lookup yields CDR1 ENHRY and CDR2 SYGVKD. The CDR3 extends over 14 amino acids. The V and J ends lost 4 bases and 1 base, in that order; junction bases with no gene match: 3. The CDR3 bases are TGTGCCATCAGTGCGAGACAGGGTAACTATGGCTACACCTTC. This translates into CAISARQGNYGYTF.

The CDR3 DNA reads as TGTGCCAGCAGCCAAGACGGAACCGGGGGGGGCGAGCAGTACTTC. Protein sequence: CASSQDGTGGGEQYF. The chain couples TRBV4-2 to TRBJ2-7; TRBD2 matches 8 bases. J lost 6 bases, V lost 0 bases, and 7 bases had no gene match. Germline values: CDR1 LGHNA, CDR2 YNFKEQ. The CDR3 totals 15 residues.

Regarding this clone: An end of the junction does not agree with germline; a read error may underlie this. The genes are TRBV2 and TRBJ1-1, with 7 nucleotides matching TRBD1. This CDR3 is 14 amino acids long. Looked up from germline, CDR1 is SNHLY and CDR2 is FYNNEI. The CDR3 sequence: CASLNDRVKTEAFF. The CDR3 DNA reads TGTGCCAGCCTAAATGACAGGGTGAAAACTGAAGCTTTCTTT.

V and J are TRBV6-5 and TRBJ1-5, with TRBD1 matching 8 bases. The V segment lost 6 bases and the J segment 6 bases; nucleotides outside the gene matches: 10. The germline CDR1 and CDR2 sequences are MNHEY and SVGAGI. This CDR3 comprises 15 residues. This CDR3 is CASSHTGGPPQPQHF. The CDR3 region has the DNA TGTGCCAGCAGCCATACAGGGGGTCCTCCTCAGCCCCAGCATTTT.

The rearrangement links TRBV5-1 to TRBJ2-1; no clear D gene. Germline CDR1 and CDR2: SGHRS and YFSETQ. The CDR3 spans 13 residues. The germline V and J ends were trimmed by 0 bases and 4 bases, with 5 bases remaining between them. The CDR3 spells CASSLGSYNEQFF. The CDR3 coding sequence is TGCGCCAGCAGCTTGGGCAGTTACAATGAGCAGTTCTTC.

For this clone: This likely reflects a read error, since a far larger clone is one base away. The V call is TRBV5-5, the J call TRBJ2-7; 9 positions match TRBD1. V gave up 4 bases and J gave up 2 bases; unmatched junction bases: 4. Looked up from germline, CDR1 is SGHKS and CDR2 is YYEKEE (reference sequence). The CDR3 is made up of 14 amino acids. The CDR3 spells CASSPRTGAYEQYF. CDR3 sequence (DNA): TGTGCCAGCAGCCCGAGGACAGGGGCCTACGAGCAGTACTTC.